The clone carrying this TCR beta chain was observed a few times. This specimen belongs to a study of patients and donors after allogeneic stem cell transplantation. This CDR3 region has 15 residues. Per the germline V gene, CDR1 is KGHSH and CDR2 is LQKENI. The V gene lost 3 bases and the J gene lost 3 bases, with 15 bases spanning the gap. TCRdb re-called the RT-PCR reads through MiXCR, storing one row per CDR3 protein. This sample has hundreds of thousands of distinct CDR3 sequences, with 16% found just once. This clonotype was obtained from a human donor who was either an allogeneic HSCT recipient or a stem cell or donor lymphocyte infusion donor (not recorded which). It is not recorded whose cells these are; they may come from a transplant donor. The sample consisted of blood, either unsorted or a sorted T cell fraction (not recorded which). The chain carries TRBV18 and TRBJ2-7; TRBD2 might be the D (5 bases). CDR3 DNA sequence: TGTGCCAGCTCACCGAAGAAGCGGTATTACTACGAGCAGTACTTC. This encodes CASSPKKRYYYEQYF. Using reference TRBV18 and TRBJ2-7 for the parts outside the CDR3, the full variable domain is NAGVMQNPRHLVRRRGQEARLRCSPMKGHSHVYWYRQLPEEGLKFMVYLQKENIIDESGMPKERFSAEFPKEGPSILRIQQVVRGDSAAYFCASSPKKRYYYEQYFGPGTRLTVT.